The clone carrying this T cell receptor beta chain showed up just once. The data were taken from a study of T cell responses to AZD1222 COVID-19 vaccine. Sequenced by immunoSEQ multiplex PCR; TCRdb stores in-frame clones only, minus some. Of more than 95,000 clones listed, approximately 88% are singletons. The source of this sequence is an adult in good health. Sample: peripheral blood, taken on day 0 of AZD1222 vaccination.

The CDR3 protein is CASSGGTGYRPPYGYTF. Written as DNA, the CDR3 is TGTGCCAGCAGTGGAGGGACAGGTTACCGACCTCCGTATGGCTACACCTTC. This chain connects TRBV6-1 to TRBJ1-2; TRBD1 aligns across 8 bases. The J segment lost 5 bases and the V segment lost 4 bases, leaving 15 bases of the junction unmatched. CDR3 size: 17 residues. From germline, CDR1 is MNHNS and CDR2 SASEGT.